A selection of T cell receptor beta chains follows, all from one sample in a study of OX40 agonist ivuxolimab in advanced cancers. Method: immunoSEQ multiplex PCR; TCRdb's copy keeps in-frame clones and lacks some. Of about 13,000 clones listed, under 70% are singletons. The specimen was CD4+ or CD8+ T cells sorted from blood, collected in a trial of the OX40 agonist ivuxolimab. Receptors were obtained from an adult with an advanced solid tumor such as melanoma, head and neck, liver or kidney cancer. CDR3s include the opening cysteine and the closing phenylalanine or tryptophan. Each record gives: V gene, D gene, J gene, clone size, CDR3 protein, CDR3 DNA. A D gene is named only where the DNA matches it firmly. Some rows have no size entry. The others give once, few or many, or a class for an expanded clone.

V: TRBV19; D: NA; J: TRBJ2-7; size: NA; CDR3: CASSQRTSRSYEQYF; DNA: TGTGCCAGTAGCCAAAGGACTTCCCGCTCCTACGAGCAGTACTTC
V: TRBV6-1; D: NA; J: TRBJ1-5; size: NA; CDR3: CASSEHRAPTPYSNQPQHF; DNA: TGTGCCAGCAGTGAACACCGGGCGCCCACACCGTATAGCAATCAGCCCCAGCATTTT
V: TRBV30; D: NA; J: TRBJ2-3; size: few; CDR3: CAWRGVSADTQYF; DNA: TGTGCCTGGAGGGGGGTAAGCGCAGATACGCAGTATTTT
V: TRBV27; D: NA; J: TRBJ2-2; size: few; CDR3: CASSARDPNTGELFF; DNA: TGTGCCAGCAGTGCGAGGGACCCGAACACCGGGGAGCTGTTTTTT
V: TRBV30; D: NA; J: TRBJ2-7; size: once; CDR3: CAWPWGGDLPEQYF; DNA: TGTGCCTGGCCCTGGGGAGGTGACCTACCCGAGCAGTACTTC
V: TRBV15; D: TRBD1; J: TRBJ1-2; size: NA; CDR3: CATSRHRTGGDGYTF; DNA: TGTGCCACCAGCAGACACCGGACAGGGGGGGATGGCTACACCTTC
V: TRBV9; D: NA; J: TRBJ2-7; size: NA; CDR3: CASSVEGAVYEQYF; DNA: TGTGCCAGCAGCGTAGAAGGGGCGGTCTACGAGCAGTACTTC
V: TRBV7-8; D: TRBD2; J: TRBJ2-1; size: few; CDR3: CASSPLGGGAYNEQFF; DNA: TGTGCCAGCAGCCCCCTCGGCGGGGGGGCCTACAATGAGCAGTTCTTC
V: TRBV6-1; D: TRBD2; J: TRBJ2-3; size: few; CDR3: CASSVGTSRSTDTQYF; DNA: TGTGCCAGCAGTGTGGGGACTAGCAGATCCACAGATACGCAGTATTTT
V: TRBV11-2; D: NA; J: TRBJ1-3; size: NA; CDR3: CASSLATGGNTIYF; DNA: TGTGCCAGCAGCTTGGCAACAGGGGGAAACACCATATATTTT
V: TRBV28; D: TRBD1; J: TRBJ1-1; size: NA; CDR3: CASSSGQREVTEAFF; DNA: TGTGCCAGCAGTTCGGGACAGAGAGAAGTCACTGAAGCTTTCTTT
V: TRBV7-3; D: NA; J: TRBJ1-2; size: few; CDR3: CASSPDGNYGYTF; DNA: TGTGCCAGCAGCCCCGACGGAAACTATGGCTACACCTTC
V: TRBV6-5; D: NA; J: TRBJ2-7; size: once; CDR3: CASSYSIWGGLYEQYF; DNA: TGTGCCAGCAGTTACTCTATCTGGGGCGGTCTGTACGAGCAGTACTTC
V: TRBV19; D: NA; J: TRBJ1-1; size: few; CDR3: CASSQGRYTEAFF; DNA: TGTGCCAGCTCCCAAGGGCGGTACACTGAAGCTTTCTTT
V: TRBV15; D: NA; J: TRBJ2-5; size: NA; CDR3: CATSPRTEETQYF; DNA: TGTGCCACCAGCCCCCGGACGGAAGAGACCCAGTACTTC
V: TRBV27; D: TRBD1; J: TRBJ2-7; size: many; CDR3: CASSSLPGQGYYEQYF; DNA: TGTGCCAGCAGTTCTCTGCCTGGACAGGGATACTACGAGCAGTACTTC
V: TRBV11-2; D: NA; J: TRBJ2-7; size: NA; CDR3: CASRGQSYYEQYF; DNA: TGTGCCAGCCGTGGACAGAGTTACTACGAGCAGTACTTC
V: TRBV6-8; D: NA; J: TRBJ2-6; size: NA; CDR3: CASSGGIRSQSRANVLTF; DNA: TGTGCCAGCAGTGGCGGGATACGCTCACAAAGTCGGGCCAACGTCCTGACTTTC
V: TRBV19; D: TRBD1; J: TRBJ2-7; size: NA; CDR3: CASSSATGLYEQYF; DNA: TGTGCCAGTAGTAGCGCGACAGGGCTATACGAGCAGTACTTC
V: TRBV28; D: NA; J: TRBJ1-3; size: NA; CDR3: CASSHAGFGNTIYF; DNA: TGTGCCAGCAGCCACGCGGGGTTTGGAAACACCATATATTTT
V: TRBV9; D: TRBD1; J: TRBJ2-2; size: NA; CDR3: CASSVPRQGINTGELFF; DNA: TGTGCCAGCAGCGTCCCGAGACAGGGAATAAACACCGGGGAGCTGTTTTTT
V: TRBV6-1; D: NA; J: TRBJ2-7; size: NA; CDR3: CASSGTSSYEQYF; DNA: TGTGCCAGCAGCGGGACCAGTTCCTACGAGCAGTACTTC
V: TRBV6-5; D: TRBD1; J: TRBJ1-1; size: NA; CDR3: CASSTGGVKTEAFF; DNA: TGTGCCAGCAGCACAGGGGGCGTAAAAACTGAAGCTTTCTTT
V: TRBV5-4; D: NA; J: TRBJ2-7; size: NA; CDR3: CASSSGFGEQYF; DNA: TGTGCCAGCAGCTCTGGATTCGGCGAGCAGTACTTC
V: TRBV28; D: NA; J: TRBJ1-4; size: few; CDR3: CASSPPPGSRGEKLFF; DNA: TGTGCCAGCAGCCCACCTCCGGGCTCCCGTGGAGAAAAACTGTTTTTT
V: TRBV28; D: NA; J: TRBJ1-2; size: NA; CDR3: CASSLLSAKGYTF; DNA: TGTGCCAGCAGTTTATTGTCAGCAAAAGGCTACACCTTC
V: TRBV30; D: TRBD1; J: TRBJ2-7; size: few; CDR3: CAYDRGNHEQYF; DNA: TGTGCTTATGACAGGGGCAACCACGAGCAGTACTTC
V: TRBV25-1; D: TRBD2; J: TRBJ2-1; size: NA; CDR3: CASSEPAGGPDEQFF; DNA: TGTGCCAGCAGTGAACCAGCGGGGGGGCCAGATGAGCAGTTCTTC
V: TRBV28; D: NA; J: TRBJ2-2; size: NA; CDR3: CASTRGGGPSGELFF; DNA: TGTGCCAGCACCAGGGGAGGGGGGCCGTCCGGGGAGCTGTTTTTT
V: TRBV9; D: NA; J: TRBJ2-1; size: NA; CDR3: CASSVSGFNEQFF; DNA: TGTGCCAGCAGCGTATCCGGGTTCAATGAGCAGTTCTTC
V: TRBV28; D: NA; J: TRBJ2-1; size: NA; CDR3: CASSLLANEQFF; DNA: TGTGCCAGCAGTTTACTTGCAAATGAGCAGTTCTTC
V: TRBV7-9; D: NA; J: TRBJ1-1; size: NA; CDR3: CASTPLPGAEAFF; DNA: TGTGCCAGCACCCCACTTCCCGGTGCTGAAGCTTTCTTT